Listed below are T cell receptor beta chains from one sample, sequenced in a study of neurological immune-mediated disorders. TCRdb recomputed calls from the 5' RACE reads with MiXCR, one row per CDR3 protein. The table includes around 53,000 distinct CDR3 sequences, approximately 8.4% detected once. The sample was PBMCs. The receptors come from a woman aged 40 to 55 in good health. Both conserved end residues are part of each CDR3. The order of the fields is CDR3 DNA, CDR3 protein, J gene, clone size, D gene, V gene. D genes are given only for firm matches. The listing skips clone size in some rows; elsewhere it reads once, few, many or a size class.

CDR3nt: TGTGCCATCAGTGAGGGGGACTGGGGAGCAGGGTACGAGCAGTACTTC
CDR3aa: CAISEGDWGAGYEQYF
j_gene: TRBJ2-7
abundance: few
d_gene: NA
v_gene: TRBV10-3

CDR3nt: TGTGCCAGCAGTTTGGGTGGAGCCCAGCCCCAGCATTTT
CDR3aa: CASSLGGAQPQHF
j_gene: TRBJ1-5
abundance: many
d_gene: NA
v_gene: TRBV12-3/TRBV12-4

CDR3nt: TGTGCCTGGAGTGTACTCGGCAGACCCTCTGGAAACACCATATATTTT
CDR3aa: CAWSVLGRPSGNTIYF
j_gene: TRBJ1-3
abundance: NA
d_gene: NA
v_gene: TRBV30

CDR3nt: TGTGCCAGCTCACCATACAGGGATAACACTGAAGCTTTCTTT
CDR3aa: CASSPYRDNTEAFF
j_gene: TRBJ1-1
abundance: few
d_gene: NA
v_gene: TRBV18

CDR3nt: TGTGCCAGCAGATACAGGGAACGTGGCTACGAGCAGTACTTC
CDR3aa: CASRYRERGYEQYF
j_gene: TRBJ2-7
abundance: many
d_gene: NA
v_gene: TRBV27

CDR3nt: TGTGCCAGCACCTTCCAGGGGAGTAAGAACTCTGGGGCCAACGTCCTGACTTTC
CDR3aa: CASTFQGSKNSGANVLTF
j_gene: TRBJ2-6
abundance: many
d_gene: NA
v_gene: TRBV12-3/TRBV12-4

CDR3nt: TGTGCCAGCAGTCTTTCCTCGGGCTTCGTCAATGAGCAGTTCTTC
CDR3aa: CASSLSSGFVNEQFF
j_gene: TRBJ2-1
abundance: many
d_gene: NA
v_gene: TRBV6-1

CDR3nt: TGTGCCAGCAGCTGGAAATCCGTGGATAGTCAGCCCCAGCATTTT
CDR3aa: CASSWKSVDSQPQHF
j_gene: TRBJ1-5
abundance: many
d_gene: NA
v_gene: TRBV7-2

CDR3nt: TGCGCCAGCAGCCTTGGAGACCCAAGCACAGATACGCAGTATTTT
CDR3aa: CASSLGDPSTDTQYF
j_gene: TRBJ2-3
abundance: many
d_gene: NA
v_gene: TRBV4-3

CDR3nt: TGTGCTAGTGGTTTGGTACCCCCAGGAGAGCAGTTCTTC
CDR3aa: CASGLVPPGEQFF
j_gene: TRBJ2-1
abundance: many
d_gene: NA
v_gene: TRBV12-5

CDR3nt: TGCGCCAGCAGCCCGGATACAGGAAGGGGTGAAAAACTGTTTTTT
CDR3aa: CASSPDTGRGEKLFF
j_gene: TRBJ1-4
abundance: many
d_gene: NA
v_gene: TRBV5-1

CDR3nt: TGTGCCAGCAGCGGAGGGGCAGGGGGCTTGGAGACCCAGTACTTC
CDR3aa: CASSGGAGGLETQYF
j_gene: TRBJ2-5
abundance: many
d_gene: TRBD1
v_gene: TRBV9

CDR3nt: TGTGCCAGCAGTCTCTACGGGACTAGCGGGAGGGTCACAGATACGCAGTATTTT
CDR3aa: CASSLYGTSGRVTDTQYF
j_gene: TRBJ2-3
abundance: many
d_gene: TRBD2
v_gene: TRBV12-3/TRBV12-4

CDR3nt: TGTGCCAGCAGCCAAGGAGCCGGGACACCGCACATTCAGTACTTC
CDR3aa: CASSQGAGTPHIQYF
j_gene: TRBJ2-4
abundance: many
d_gene: NA
v_gene: TRBV6-5

CDR3nt: TGTGCCACCAGCAGGAAGGGGGCAATGGATCAGCCCCAGCATTTT
CDR3aa: CATSRKGAMDQPQHF
j_gene: TRBJ1-5
abundance: many
d_gene: TRBD1
v_gene: TRBV15

CDR3nt: TGTGCCACCGAAGGACAGGGGGCCTACGAGCAGTACTTC
CDR3aa: CATEGQGAYEQYF
j_gene: TRBJ2-7
abundance: many
d_gene: TRBD1
v_gene: TRBV7-6

CDR3nt: TGTGCCAGCAGCCCGGGGACTTTCCAAGCTTTCTTT
CDR3aa: CASSPGTFQAFF
j_gene: TRBJ1-1
abundance: many
d_gene: NA
v_gene: TRBV9

CDR3nt: TGCGCCAGCAGCCAAATTTTTCCAGCGTATGAGCAGTTCTTC
CDR3aa: CASSQIFPAYEQFF
j_gene: TRBJ2-1
abundance: many
d_gene: NA
v_gene: TRBV4-3

CDR3nt: TGCGCCAGCAGCCAAACTCTTTGGAACACCGGGGAGCTGTTTTTT
CDR3aa: CASSQTLWNTGELFF
j_gene: TRBJ2-2
abundance: many
d_gene: NA
v_gene: TRBV4-3

CDR3nt: TGTGCCAGCAGCCCTACGTCGGGAAATCAGCCCCAGCATTTT
CDR3aa: CASSPTSGNQPQHF
j_gene: TRBJ1-5
abundance: many
d_gene: NA
v_gene: TRBV5-5

CDR3nt: TGTGCCAGCAGCTCCAGGGCACTAGCGGGAGAGTTACTAGCCAAAAACATTCAGTACTTC
CDR3aa: CASSSRALAGELLAKNIQYF
j_gene: TRBJ2-4
abundance: many
d_gene: TRBD2
v_gene: TRBV7-8

CDR3nt: TGCGCCAGCAGCCAAGCCTACGCCCCTCGATACGAGCAGTACTTC
CDR3aa: CASSQAYAPRYEQYF
j_gene: TRBJ2-7
abundance: many
d_gene: NA
v_gene: TRBV4-3

CDR3nt: TGCGCCAGCAGCTTGGTGTCTCCCTTTAGTCCCACAGATACGCAGTATTTT
CDR3aa: CASSLVSPFSPTDTQYF
j_gene: TRBJ2-3
abundance: many
d_gene: NA
v_gene: TRBV5-1

CDR3nt: TGCAGTGCTAGTGGTAGAGGGGCGGCCACTGAAGCTTTCTTT
CDR3aa: CSASGRGAATEAFF
j_gene: TRBJ1-1
abundance: many
d_gene: NA
v_gene: TRBV20-1

CDR3nt: TGTGCCAGCAGCCAAGGGTCTAGCGGGGTCATCTACGAGCAGTACTTC
CDR3aa: CASSQGSSGVIYEQYF
j_gene: TRBJ2-7
abundance: NA
d_gene: TRBD2
v_gene: TRBV14

CDR3nt: TGTGCCAGCAGTGACGAGGGACAGACCTACAATGAGCAGTTCTTC
CDR3aa: CASSDEGQTYNEQFF
j_gene: TRBJ2-1
abundance: many
d_gene: TRBD1
v_gene: TRBV6-4

CDR3nt: TGCAGTGCCCTTACAGGGGCGGGGGCCGGGGAGCTGTTTTTT
CDR3aa: CSALTGAGAGELFF
j_gene: TRBJ2-2
abundance: many
d_gene: NA
v_gene: TRBV20-1

CDR3nt: TGCGCCAGCAGCTTGGGAGGGGACAATGAGCAGTTCTTC
CDR3aa: CASSLGGDNEQFF
j_gene: TRBJ2-1
abundance: many
d_gene: NA
v_gene: TRBV5-1

CDR3nt: TGCAGTGCTAGAGATGGGACTAGCGGGGCGGTAGTCTACAATGAGCAGTTCTTC
CDR3aa: CSARDGTSGAVVYNEQFF
j_gene: TRBJ2-1
abundance: many
d_gene: TRBD2
v_gene: TRBV20-1

CDR3nt: TGTGCCAGCAGCAACAGACAGGGAGGACCCTACAATGAGCAGTTCTTC
CDR3aa: CASSNRQGGPYNEQFF
j_gene: TRBJ2-1
abundance: many
d_gene: NA
v_gene: TRBV12-3/TRBV12-4

CDR3nt: TGCGCCAGCAGCTTGATCGGGTCTGGGGCAGATACGCAGTATTTT
CDR3aa: CASSLIGSGADTQYF
j_gene: TRBJ2-3
abundance: many
d_gene: NA
v_gene: TRBV5-1

CDR3nt: TGTGCCAGCAGTTCCGGGACTAGCGGGGGGACCCCCCAAGAGACCCAGTACTTC
CDR3aa: CASSSGTSGGTPQETQYF
j_gene: TRBJ2-5
abundance: NA
d_gene: TRBD2
v_gene: TRBV6-2/TRBV6-3

CDR3nt: TGCAGTGCTAGAGCAGGTAGCGGGAGGGTCGGTGAGCAGTTCTTC
CDR3aa: CSARAGSGRVGEQFF
j_gene: TRBJ2-1
abundance: many
d_gene: TRBD2
v_gene: TRBV20-1

CDR3nt: TGCAGCGTTGCGCGGCAGGGGGTCCCCTTT
CDR3aa: CSVARQGVPF
j_gene: TRBJ2-3
abundance: many
d_gene: TRBD1
v_gene: TRBV29-1

CDR3nt: TGTGCCAGCAGCCCTACAGGGAACACTGAAGCTTTCTTT
CDR3aa: CASSPTGNTEAFF
j_gene: TRBJ1-1
abundance: few
d_gene: NA
v_gene: TRBV7-3

CDR3nt: TGTGCCAGCATTGACTTCACCGGGGAGCTGTTTTTT
CDR3aa: CASIDFTGELFF
j_gene: TRBJ2-2
abundance: few
d_gene: NA
v_gene: TRBV6-5

CDR3nt: TGTGCCAGCTCACCGGTTGCGAGCACAGATACGCAGTATTTT
CDR3aa: CASSPVASTDTQYF
j_gene: TRBJ2-3
abundance: many
d_gene: NA
v_gene: TRBV18

CDR3nt: TGTGCCATCAGTGCAGGGCTGACTGGAAACACCATATATTTT
CDR3aa: CAISAGLTGNTIYF
j_gene: TRBJ1-3
abundance: many
d_gene: NA
v_gene: TRBV10-3

CDR3nt: TGTGCCAGCAGCTTCCGGCAGTCTAGCACAGATACGCAGTATTTT
CDR3aa: CASSFRQSSTDTQYF
j_gene: TRBJ2-3
abundance: many
d_gene: NA
v_gene: TRBV13

CDR3nt: TGTGCCAGCAGCGGCCGGGACAGTAAATACTATGGCTACACCTTC
CDR3aa: CASSGRDSKYYGYTF
j_gene: TRBJ1-2
abundance: medium-sized
d_gene: TRBD1
v_gene: TRBV9